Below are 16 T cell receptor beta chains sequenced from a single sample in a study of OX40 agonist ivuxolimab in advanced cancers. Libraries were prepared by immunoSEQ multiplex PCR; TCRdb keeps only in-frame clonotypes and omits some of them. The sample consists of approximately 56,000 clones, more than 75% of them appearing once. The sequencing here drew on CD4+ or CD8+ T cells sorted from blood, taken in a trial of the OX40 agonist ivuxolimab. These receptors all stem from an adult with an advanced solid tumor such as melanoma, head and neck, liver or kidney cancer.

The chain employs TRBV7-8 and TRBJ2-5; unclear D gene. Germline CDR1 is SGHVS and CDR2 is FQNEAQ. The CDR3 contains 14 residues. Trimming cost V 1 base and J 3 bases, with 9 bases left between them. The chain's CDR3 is CASSLEVVKETQYF. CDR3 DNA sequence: TGTGCCAGCAGCTTAGAGGTGGTTAAAGAGACCCAGTACTTC.

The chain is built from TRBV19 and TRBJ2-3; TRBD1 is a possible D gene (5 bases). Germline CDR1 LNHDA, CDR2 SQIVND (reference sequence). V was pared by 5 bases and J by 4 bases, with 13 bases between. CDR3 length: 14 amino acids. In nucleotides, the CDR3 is TGTGCCAGTAGTTCCCAGGGTGGTGCAGATACGCAGTATTTT. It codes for CASSSQGGADTQYF. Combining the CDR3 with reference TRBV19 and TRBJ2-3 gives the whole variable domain DGGITQSPKYLFRKEGQNVTLSCEQNLNHDAMYWYRQDPGQGLRLIYYSQIVNDFQKGDIAEGYSVSREKKESFPLTVTSAQKNPTAFYLCASSSQGGADTQYFGPGTRLTVL.

The CDR3 here is CASSPPNARQGNTANYGYTF. In DNA form, the CDR3 reads TGTGCCAGCTCACCACCCAACGCCCGACAGGGGAATACGGCTAACTATGGCTACACCTTC. The rearrangement joins TRBV18 to TRBJ1-2; 8 nucleotides match TRBD1. Germline CDR1 and CDR2: KGHSH and LQKENI. The V and J ends lost 0 bases and 0 bases, in that order; junction bases with no gene match: 15. The CDR3 covers 20 residues. Drawing the rest from reference TRBV18 and TRBJ1-2, the complete variable domain is NAGVMQNPRHLVRRRGQEARLRCSPMKGHSHVYWYRQLPEEGLKFMVYLQKENIIDESGMPKERFSAEFPKEGPSILRIQQVVRGDSAAYFCASSPPNARQGNTANYGYTFGSGTRLTVV.

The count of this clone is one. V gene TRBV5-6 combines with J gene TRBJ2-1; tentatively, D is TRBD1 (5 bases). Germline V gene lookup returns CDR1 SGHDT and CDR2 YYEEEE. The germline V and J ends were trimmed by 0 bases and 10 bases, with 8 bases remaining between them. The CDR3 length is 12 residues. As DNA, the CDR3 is TGTGCCAGCAGCTTGGGCTGGGGCGAGCAGTTCTTC. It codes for CASSLGWGEQFF.

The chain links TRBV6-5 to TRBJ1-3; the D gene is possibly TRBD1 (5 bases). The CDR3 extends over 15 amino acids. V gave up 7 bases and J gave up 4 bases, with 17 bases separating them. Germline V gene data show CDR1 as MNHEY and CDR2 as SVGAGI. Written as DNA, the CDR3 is TGTGCCAGCACCACGTGGGGGGGATCGGGAAACACCATATATTTT. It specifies CASTTWGGSGNTIYF.

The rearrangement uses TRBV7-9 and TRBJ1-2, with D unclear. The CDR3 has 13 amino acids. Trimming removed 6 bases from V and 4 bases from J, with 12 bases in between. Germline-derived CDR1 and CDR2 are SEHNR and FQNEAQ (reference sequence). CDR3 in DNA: TGTGCCAGCAGACCTGACGGGAGCTATGGCTACACCTTC. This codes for CASRPDGSYGYTF.

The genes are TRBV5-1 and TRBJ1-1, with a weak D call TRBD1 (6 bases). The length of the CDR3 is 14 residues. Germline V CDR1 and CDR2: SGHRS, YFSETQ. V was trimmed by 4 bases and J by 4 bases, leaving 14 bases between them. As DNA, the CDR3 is TGCGCCAGCAGCGCGGGACACCCGGGCACTGAAGCTTTCTTT. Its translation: CASSAGHPGTEAFF.

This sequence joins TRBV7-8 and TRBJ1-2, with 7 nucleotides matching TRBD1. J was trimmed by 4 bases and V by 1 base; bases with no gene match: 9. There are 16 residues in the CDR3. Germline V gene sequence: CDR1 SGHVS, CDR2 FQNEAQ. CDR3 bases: TGTGCCAGCAGCTTAGTTTCAGGGGGTAACCCCTATGGCTACACCTTC. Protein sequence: CASSLVSGGNPYGYTF.

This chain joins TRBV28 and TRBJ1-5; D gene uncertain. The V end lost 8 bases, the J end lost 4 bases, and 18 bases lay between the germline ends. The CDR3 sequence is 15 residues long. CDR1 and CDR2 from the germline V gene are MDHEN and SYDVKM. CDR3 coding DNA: TGTGCCAGCTGGCAGCTGGATCCTATAAATCAGCCCCAGCATTTT. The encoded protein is CASWQLDPINQPQHF.

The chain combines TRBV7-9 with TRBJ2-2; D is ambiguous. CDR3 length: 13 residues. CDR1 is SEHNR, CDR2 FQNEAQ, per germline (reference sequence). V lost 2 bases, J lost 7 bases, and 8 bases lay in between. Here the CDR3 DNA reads TGTGCCAGCAGCTTAAACCCGTTCGGGGAGCTGTTTTTT. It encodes CASSLNPFGELFF.

CDR3 in amino acids: CASSFGEDYGYTF. The CDR3 bases are TGTGCCAGCAGCTTCGGGGAAGACTATGGCTACACCTTC. The rearrangement joins TRBV6-5 to TRBJ1-2; the D is unclear. This CDR3 is 13 amino acids long. Germline V gene lookup returns CDR1 MNHEY and CDR2 SVGAGI. Trimming pared 6 bases from V and 3 bases from J, leaving 11 bases between.

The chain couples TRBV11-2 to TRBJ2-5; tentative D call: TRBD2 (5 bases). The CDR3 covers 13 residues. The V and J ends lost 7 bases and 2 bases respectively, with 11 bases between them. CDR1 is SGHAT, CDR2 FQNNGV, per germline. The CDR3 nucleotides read TGTGCCAGCACCCCCCGACTACAAGAGACCCAGTACTTC. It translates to CASTPRLQETQYF.

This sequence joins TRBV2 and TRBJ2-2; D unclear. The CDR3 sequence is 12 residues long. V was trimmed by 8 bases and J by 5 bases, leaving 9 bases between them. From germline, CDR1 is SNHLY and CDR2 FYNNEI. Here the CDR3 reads CASGVKTGELFF. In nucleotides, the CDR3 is TGTGCCAGCGGGGTCAAGACCGGGGAGCTGTTTTTT.

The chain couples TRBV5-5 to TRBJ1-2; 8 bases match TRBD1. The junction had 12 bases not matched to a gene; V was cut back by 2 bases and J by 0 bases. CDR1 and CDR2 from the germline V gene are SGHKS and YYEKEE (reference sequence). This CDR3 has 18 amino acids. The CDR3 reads CASSLGQGNSNANYGYTF. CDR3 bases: TGTGCCAGCAGCTTAGGACAGGGAAATTCGAATGCTAACTATGGCTACACCTTC.

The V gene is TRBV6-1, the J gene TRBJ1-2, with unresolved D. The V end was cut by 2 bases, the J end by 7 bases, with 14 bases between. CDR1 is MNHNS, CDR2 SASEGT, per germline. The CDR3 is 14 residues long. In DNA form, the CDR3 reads TGTGCCAGCAGTGAACGTGAGGGTTTGGGTGGCTACACCTTC. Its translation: CASSEREGLGGYTF.

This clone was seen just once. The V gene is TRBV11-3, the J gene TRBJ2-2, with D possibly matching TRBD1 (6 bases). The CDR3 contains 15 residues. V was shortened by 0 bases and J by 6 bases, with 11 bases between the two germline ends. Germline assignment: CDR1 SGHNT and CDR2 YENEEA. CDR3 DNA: TGTGCCAGCAGCTTAGAGGGGGCGATTCCCGGGGAGCTGTTTTTT. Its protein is CASSLEGAIPGELFF.